This T cell receptor (beta chain) originates from a study of beta chain features in type 1 diabetes. CD4+ cells of the naive, central memory, regulatory and stem cell-like memory types were sorted via CD45RO/CCR7/CD25/CD127/CD95/CD27. The isolated RNA, all of it, was reverse transcribed, so expressed TCRB transcripts were what got sequenced. Sequencing used immunoSEQ multiplex PCR; TCRdb keeps in-frame clones, though not all of them. The data show about 120,000 clones, with 16% seen just once and 2% to 3% held by the top ten. Study-level findings and limits: Researchers report that Type 1 diabetes patients had moderately but significantly shorter TCRB CDR3s across all four CD4+ subsets. Compared with healthy donors, patients appeared to share more similar naive, central memory and regulatory TCRB repertoires.

Trimming cost V 1 base and J 9 bases, with 19 bases left between them. Germline-derived CDR1 and CDR2 are LGHNA and YSLEER. CDR3 length: 15 amino acids. Concerning this clone: The antigen is undetermined.

This clonotype originated in a young man with type 1 diabetes. Sequencing input: central memory CD4+ T cells from blood. The chain combines TRBV4-3 with TRBJ2-7; D is perhaps TRBD1 (5 bases). The CDR3 DNA reads as TGCGCCAGCAGCCAAGTACAGGTCGAATCCGCCAGGCAGTACTTC. Its protein is CASSQVQVESARQYF.